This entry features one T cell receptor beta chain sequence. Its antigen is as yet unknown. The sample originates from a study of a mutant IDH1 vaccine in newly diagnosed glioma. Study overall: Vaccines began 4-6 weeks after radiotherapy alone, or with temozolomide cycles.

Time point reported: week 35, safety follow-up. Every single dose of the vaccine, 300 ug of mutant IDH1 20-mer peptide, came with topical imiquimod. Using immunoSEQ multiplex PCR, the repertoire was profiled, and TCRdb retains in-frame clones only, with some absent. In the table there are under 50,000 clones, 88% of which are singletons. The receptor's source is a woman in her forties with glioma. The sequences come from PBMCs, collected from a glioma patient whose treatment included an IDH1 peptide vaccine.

The CDR3 sequence: CASSRTPDEQYF. The CDR3 nucleotides are TGTGCCAGTAGTCGGACTCCTGACGAGCAGTACTTC. The V call is TRBV19, the J call TRBJ2-7; D may be TRBD2 (5 bases). The V gene's germline CDR1 is LNHDA and CDR2 SQIVND (reference sequence). V lost 5 bases and J 5 bases, leaving 10 bases between the germline ends. The CDR3 covers 12 residues.